This T cell receptor beta chain was sequenced in a study of blood T cell repertoires in COVID-19. Study background: PBMCs, B-cell-depleted T cells, or T cells provided the cDNA or gDNA that made up the material.

Ages ranged from 18 to 89 years, with residence in about two dozen US areas. Grouping used clinical history reported by participants in a survey and questionnaire. CDR1 is LGHDT and CDR2 is YNNKEL in the germline V gene (reference sequence). Trimming took 4 bases from V and 4 from J, leaving 13 bases between them. The CDR3 loop spans 15 amino acids. In the original analysis: It was from reference gene primer amplification that nucleated cell counts were estimated. Some clones are missing from TCRdb's copy, which holds only in-frame ones; the method was immunoSEQ multiplex PCR. The DNA was the basis for D and trimming; V, J and clone size are from that table. This table has 300,000 to 400,000 clones, 80% to 90% appearing once.

The chain joins TRBV3-1 (or the pseudogene TRBV3-2) to TRBJ2-2, with D possibly being TRBD2 (5 bases). This receptor was taken from a woman aged 40 to 50 with acute COVID-19. The sample taken for sequencing was PBMCs or T cells enriched from blood (not recorded which). CDR3 DNA sequence: TGTGCCAGCAGCCCCGCCGCCGCGGGCACCGGGGAGCTGTTTTTT. This codes for CASSPAAAGTGELFF.